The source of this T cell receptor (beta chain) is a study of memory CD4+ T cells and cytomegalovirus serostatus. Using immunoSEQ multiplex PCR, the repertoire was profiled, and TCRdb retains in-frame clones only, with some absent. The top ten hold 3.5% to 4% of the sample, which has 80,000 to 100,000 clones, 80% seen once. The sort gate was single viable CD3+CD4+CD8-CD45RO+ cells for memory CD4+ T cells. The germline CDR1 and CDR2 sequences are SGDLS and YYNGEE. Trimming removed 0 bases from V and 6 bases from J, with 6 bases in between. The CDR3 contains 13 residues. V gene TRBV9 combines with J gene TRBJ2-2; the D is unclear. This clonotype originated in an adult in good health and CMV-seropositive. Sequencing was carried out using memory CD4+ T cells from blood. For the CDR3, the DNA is TGTGCCAGCAGCGTAGTTCAGGCCGGGGAGCTGTTTTTT. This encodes CASSVVQAGELFF.